The source of this TCR beta chain is a study of T cells in localized non-small cell lung cancer. The uninvolved lung lay at least 2 cm from the tumor margin and lacked atypia. The CDR3 runs 14 residues. CDR1 KGHSH and CDR2 LQKENI come from the germline V gene. V lost 0 bases and J lost 0, with 3 bases in between. The method was immunoSEQ multiplex PCR; TCRdb's version includes in-frame clones alone and lacks a portion of them. The data show 2,000 to 2,500 clones, around a third seen once. This sequence originates from a male donor at least 60 years old with stage I squamous cell lung carcinoma. This specimen consisted of normal lung tissue next to the tumor, obtained before any cancer treatment. The chain combines TRBV18 with TRBJ2-1; no definite D call. In DNA form, the CDR3 reads TGTGCCAGCTCACCACCAAGCTCCTACAATGAGCAGTTCTTC. Its protein is CASSPPSSYNEQFF.